The present entry profiles one TCR beta chain with its context. Its antigen target is currently unknown. Base qualities were left out, and no much larger clone turns up one base away. The data belong to a study of OX40 agonist ivuxolimab in advanced cancers. Regarding the research as a whole: Ivuxolimab was a fully human IgG2 agonistic monoclonal antibody targeting the costimulatory receptor OX40 (CD134). Intravenous ivuxolimab was administered to patients every 2 weeks at six dose levels: 0.01, 0.1, 0.3, 1.5, 3 and 10 mg/kg. Of the approximately 50 patients in dose escalation, around 20 had hepatocellular carcinoma, around 15 had melanoma, 9 had renal cell carcinoma and 9 had head and neck cancer. In the dose-escalation cohort, around four fifths of patients were male, and the mean age was 60 years with a range of roughly 23 to 79. Prior anti-PD-1, anti-PD-L1 or anti-CTLA-4 therapy was permitted, and approximately 41% of dose-escalation patients had received checkpoint inhibitors. Partial responses occurred in three dose-escalation patients, of whom one had hepatocellular carcinoma and two had cutaneous melanoma. The point of sequencing TCRbeta in the periphery was to test whether ivuxolimab changed TCR sequence diversity and drove clonal T-cell expansion. The monotherapy dose-escalation portion (N of about 50 patients) of the phase I ivuxolimab trial is reported in the paper.

To sequence the TCRbeta CDR3 region, genomic DNA was isolated from the sorted cells. TCRbeta CDR3 regions were sequenced using the immunoSEQ Assay. TCRdb limited this immuneACCESS table to in-frame rearrangements with V and J called. A share of clones is missing; checked studies link under half to unresolved V genes, and the rest is unexplained. This sample lists more than 60,000 clones; about 87% were detected once. The ten largest clones represent more than 3.5% of the sample. The germline V gene sets CDR1 to SGHAT and CDR2 to FQNNGV. The cysteine opens and the phenylalanine closes a CDR3 of 13 amino acids. Only the CDR3 DNA is retained, 39 bases long and in frame from the first base. V loses 1 base, J loses 3 bases, and the germline ends lie 6 bases apart. Paper-wide results and their limitations: At doses of 0.1 to 3.0 mg/kg, clonal expansion of both CD4+ and CD8+ T cells in blood was seen between baseline and week 6. After ivuxolimab, expanded clones were on average more numerous among CD8+ T cells than among CD4+ T cells. Low levels of normalized T-cell clonal expansion were also shown by some nonresponding patients. In partial responders in the 0.1-3.0 mg/kg groups, normalized peripheral clonal expansion was found to be among the lowest, especially among CD8+ T cells. Antigen specificity was not determined for the clonally expanded peripheral T cells.

The trial excluded patients who had a history of autoimmune disease or were on systemic immunosuppression. Peripheral blood for TCR sequencing was drawn from every dose cohort at baseline, at cycle 4 day 1 and at cycle 7 day 1. The samples were drawn from a first-in-human, open-label, multicenter phase I dose-escalation trial of ivuxolimab. Adults with locally advanced or metastatic melanoma, renal cell carcinoma, hepatocellular carcinoma or head and neck squamous cell carcinoma were enrolled in the trial. Before TCR sequencing, CD4+ T cells and CD8+ T cells were sorted from peripheral blood as separate populations.

Rearrangement joined TRBV11-2 to TRBJ2-5; no D gene can be assigned with confidence. The material was CD4+ or CD8+ T cells sorted from blood, obtained in a trial of the OX40 agonist ivuxolimab. The sequence was obtained from an adult with an advanced solid tumor such as melanoma, head and neck, liver or kidney cancer. The DNA is TGTGCCAGCAGCTTAGCCAGGAAAGAGACCCAGTACTTC. Its protein is CASSLARKETQYF.